The rows below give T cell receptor beta chains drawn from one sample of a study of blood T cell repertoires in COVID-19. This table comes from immunoSEQ multiplex PCR, and its TCRdb copy is limited to in-frame clones, with some not included. The sample includes around 200,000 clones, about 83% seen only once; the top ten take about 2.5%. Specimen: peripheral blood. These TCRs come from a woman in her 40s with active or convalescent COVID-19. Each CDR3 is given with its conserved first and last residue. The order of the fields is D gene, J gene, clone size, V gene, CDR3 protein, CDR3 DNA. The D gene is left open where the match is weak. Clone sizes are given selectively: once, few, many, or a class where the clone is expanded.

TRBD2 TRBJ2-7 . TRBV5-1 CASSLGGTSGNEQYF TGCGCCAGCAGCTTGGGGGGGACTAGCGGGAACGAGCAGTACTTC
TRBD2 TRBJ2-3 . TRBV9 CASNKAGASTDTQYF TGTGCCAGCAACAAAGCGGGGGCCAGCACAGATACGCAGTATTTT
TRBD1 TRBJ1-5 . TRBV24-1 CATSDSQGANQPQHF TGTGCCACCAGTGATTCCCAGGGGGCCAATCAGCCCCAGCATTTT
. TRBJ2-7 . TRBV2 CASSVDWSSYEQYF TGTGCCAGCAGTGTAGACTGGAGCTCCTACGAGCAGTACTTC
. TRBJ1-5 . TRBV24-1 CATSDPRGGGNQPQHF TGTGCCACCAGTGATCCCCGGGGGGGAGGCAATCAGCCCCAGCATTTT
TRBD2 TRBJ2-1 . TRBV6-5 CASSTGTSFNEQFF TGTGCCAGCAGTACCGGGACTAGCTTCAATGAGCAGTTCTTC
. TRBJ1-2 . TRBV7-8 CASSLDGGRSGYTF TGTGCCAGCAGCTTAGACGGGGGGCGGAGTGGCTACACCTTC
TRBD1 TRBJ1-4 . TRBV7-9 CASSFTGTGGIANEKLFF TGTGCCAGCAGCTTTACCGGGACAGGGGGCATCGCTAATGAAAAACTGTTTTTT
TRBD2 TRBJ2-1 . TRBV25-1 CASTSGGLNEQFF TGTGCGAGTACTAGCGGGGGGCTCAATGAGCAGTTCTTC
TRBD2 TRBJ2-2 . TRBV12-3/TRBV12-4 CASWGGTGELFF TGTGCCAGCTGGGGGGGCACCGGGGAGCTGTTTTTT
. TRBJ1-2 . TRBV5-4 CASSPLQGRGYTF TGTGCCAGCAGCCCCTTACAGGGCCGTGGCTACACCTTC
TRBD1 TRBJ2-7 . TRBV7-6 CASSSLVTGSWREQYF TGTGCCAGCAGCTCCTTGGTGACAGGGTCTTGGCGGGAGCAGTACTTC
TRBD1 TRBJ2-3 . TRBV4-3 CASSQDRGPDSTQYF TGCGCCAGCAGCCAAGATAGGGGGCCGGACAGTACGCAGTATTTT
. TRBJ2-7 few TRBV6-5 CASSYSGQGRGYEQYF TGTGCCAGCAGTTACTCAGGGCAGGGCAGGGGTTACGAGCAGTACTTC
. TRBJ1-1 . TRBV11-3 CASSQILDGNTEAFF TGTGCCAGCAGCCAAATACTAGACGGGAACACTGAAGCTTTCTTT
TRBD1 TRBJ1-5 . TRBV4-1 CASSQEGQDGNQPQHF TGCGCCAGCAGCCAGGAAGGACAGGATGGGAATCAGCCCCAGCATTTT
. TRBJ1-2 . TRBV5-4 CASSPLANQANYGYTF TGTGCCAGCAGCCCGCTCGCGAATCAGGCTAACTATGGCTACACCTTC
. TRBJ1-2 . TRBV18 CASSPSGEGGLYGYTF TGTGCCAGCTCACCTTCCGGGGAGGGTGGCCTCTATGGCTACACCTTC
TRBD1 TRBJ1-3 . TRBV5-1 CASSPGQGNGNTIYF TGCGCCAGCAGCCCAGGACAGGGTAATGGAAACACCATATATTTT
. TRBJ2-7 few TRBV10-1 CASSENSAYEQYF TGCGCCAGCAGTGAGAACAGTGCCTACGAGCAGTACTTC
TRBD1 TRBJ2-5 . TRBV5-1 CASSSGTAQETQYF TGCGCCAGCAGCTCGGGGACAGCCCAAGAGACCCAGTACTTC
. TRBJ1-2 . TRBV6-5 CASLGIGNYGYTF TGTGCCAGCCTAGGAATAGGAAACTATGGCTACACCTTC
TRBD1 TRBJ1-2 . TRBV27 CASATGTGGFGYTF TGTGCCAGCGCGACCGGGACAGGGGGCTTTGGCTACACCTTC
TRBD1 TRBJ1-4 . TRBV6-1 CASSEVNRGQGFNEKLFF TGTGCCAGCAGTGAGGTCAATCGGGGACAGGGGTTTAATGAAAAACTGTTTTTT
. TRBJ1-5 . TRBV30 CAWDVTYSNQPQHF TGTGCCTGGGACGTTACTTATAGCAATCAGCCCCAGCATTTT
. TRBJ2-7 . TRBV19 CATKWERSSYEQYF TGTGCCACCAAATGGGAGAGGAGCTCCTACGAGCAGTACTTC
TRBD1 TRBJ1-1 . TRBV20-1 CSASRQGATEAFF TGCAGTGCTAGTCGACAGGGGGCAACTGAAGCTTTCTTT
. TRBJ2-4 . TRBV24-1 CATSGTQTRNQAKNIQYF TGTGCCACCAGTGGTACCCAGACAAGAAACCAAGCCAAAAACATTCAGTACTTC